The T cell receptor (beta chain) under discussion was sequenced for a study of blood T cell repertoires in COVID-19. The method was immunoSEQ multiplex PCR; TCRdb's version includes in-frame clones alone and lacks a portion of them. The table records roughly 46,000 clones, about 88% of them present only once. Sequenced material: peripheral blood. This TCR derives from a man aged 50 to 59 with active COVID-19.

The CDR3 reads CASSTPGLAGEVGTDTQYF. CDR3 nucleotide sequence: TGTGCCAGCAGCACGCCGGGACTAGCGGGAGAGGTTGGCACAGATACGCAGTATTTT. This chain links TRBV21-1 with TRBJ2-3; the table calls TRBD2, which could not be checked here. TRBV21-1 is designated a pseudogene. This CDR3 region has 19 residues.